This TCR beta chain was sequenced during a study of cytomegalovirus exposure and HLA in healthy donors. Broader study findings: One variant, a missense change in DCLRE1C, was linked in a later analysis to TCR beta V- and J-gene trimming. For most TCR beta V segments, an earlier analysis put the productive rate at about 87% or about 30% of the time.

The junction had 5 bases not matched to a gene; V was cut back by 1 base and J by 10 bases. The germline V gene has CDR1 SGDLS and CDR2 YYNGEE. This CDR3 region has 13 residues. On this clone: Its target is not known.

Vbeta (60) and Jbeta (13) primers were used in the PCR. The method was immunoSEQ multiplex PCR; TCRdb's version includes in-frame clones alone and lacks a portion of them. This table holds 110,000 to 150,000 clones, around two thirds found once. The chain recombines TRBV9 with TRBJ2-1; 7 nucleotides line up with TRBD2. The TCR originated in an older woman in good health and CMV-seropositive. Specimen: PBMCs. The DNA of the CDR3 is TGTGCCAGCAGCGTATTCTTCGGGAGGGAGCAGTTCTTC. This gives the protein CASSVFFGREQFF.